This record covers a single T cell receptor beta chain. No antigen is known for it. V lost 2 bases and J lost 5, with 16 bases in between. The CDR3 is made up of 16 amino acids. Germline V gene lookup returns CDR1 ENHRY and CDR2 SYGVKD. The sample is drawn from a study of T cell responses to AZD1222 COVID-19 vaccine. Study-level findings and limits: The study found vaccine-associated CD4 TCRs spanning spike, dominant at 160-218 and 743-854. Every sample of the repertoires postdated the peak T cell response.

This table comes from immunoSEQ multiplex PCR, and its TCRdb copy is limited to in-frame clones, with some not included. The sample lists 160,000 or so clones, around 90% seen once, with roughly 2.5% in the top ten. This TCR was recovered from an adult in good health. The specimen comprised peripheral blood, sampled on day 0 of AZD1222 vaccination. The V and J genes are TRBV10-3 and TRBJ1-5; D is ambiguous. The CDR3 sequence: CAISELDSGGHQPQHF. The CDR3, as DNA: TGTGCCATCAGTGAGCTGGACTCAGGCGGGCATCAGCCCCAGCATTTT.